The present T cell receptor beta chain was sequenced within a study of shared clonotypes between healthy human individuals. The study, taken as a whole, reports: Naive subsets typically showed greater estimated richness than memory subsets.

A word on this clone: Antigen unknown.

Produced via immunoSEQ multiplex PCR; TCRdb's table is partial and in-frame only. The sample has about 2.4 million clones; around nine tenths are singletons. Germline V gene data show CDR1 as MNHNY and CDR2 as SVGAGI (reference sequence). The CDR3 is made up of 14 amino acids. J lost 7 bases, V lost 5 bases, and 8 bases had no gene match. The clonotype originates from a man aged 18 to 35 in good health. The sample was naive CD4+ T cells sorted from blood. Subset in this sample: CD45RA+ positively selected. The chain couples TRBV6-6 to TRBJ1-3; 7 positions agree with TRBD1. In nucleotides, the CDR3 is TGTGCCAGCAGTGGACCGCAGGGGGAGAACACCATATATTTT. As protein: CASSGPQGENTIYF.